Listed here is a single T cell receptor (beta chain). Its cognate antigen is unknown. This sample was taken from a study of vaccination effects on CD4 cells after COVID-19. The ViraFEST assay expanded antigen-specific CD4+ T cells with viral peptide pools before sequencing. CD4+ T cells were isolated after about nine days of culture. Vaccine administered to participants consisted of two doses of either BNT162b2 or mRNA-1273. The CDR3 has 15 amino acids. CDR1 is MNHEY, CDR2 SVGAGI, per germline. The V and J ends lost 0 bases and 1 base respectively, with 9 bases between them. TCRdb's table, derived via immunoSEQ multiplex PCR, lists solely in-frame clones and lacks some. The sample carries tens of thousands of clones, 75% to 85% recorded once.

The receptor was derived from a human donor who received a COVID-19 vaccine. Some clones in this sample may be carry-over from other donors' samples. The V call is TRBV6-5, the J call TRBJ1-1, with a weak D call TRBD1 (5 bases). Sequenced material: CD4+ T cells from PBMCs cultured with SARS-CoV-2 spike peptides, taken after COVID-19 vaccination. The CDR3 coding sequence is TGTGCCAGCAGTTACTCGTATCAGGGGAACACTGAAGCTTTCTTT. The encoded protein is CASSYSYQGNTEAFF.